The sequence of this TCR beta chain was determined in a study of blood T cells in healthy people across ages. The ends were cut back, 2 bases at V and 0 bases at J, with 17 bases in the middle. This CDR3 has 17 amino acids. The germline V gene encodes CDR1 MNHEY and CDR2 SVGAGI. Combining a sample-barcoded 5' primer with a J-beta primer mix, a second PCR ran for 7 to 11 cycles. TCRdb ran MiXCR on the 5' RACE reads and lists one entry per CDR3 protein. Of approximately 1,000,000 distinct CDR3 sequences listed, 40% to 55% are singletons. The sample was blood. This rearrangement joins TRBV6-5 to TRBJ2-7, with D maybe TRBD2 (6 bases). The origin of this receptor is a woman aged 55-70 years in good health. In DNA, the CDR3 is TGTGCCAGCAGTTACCCCTGGGGGGAGCGGCTCTCCTACGAGCAGTACTTC. Translated, it gives CASSYPWGERLSYEQYF.